The next 13 T cell receptor beta chains were all read from a single sample in a study of T-cell memory formation after mild COVID-19. Each CDR3 protein gets one entry after TCRdb re-called the 5' RACE reads with MiXCR. The sample yields 300,000 or so distinct CDR3 sequences, 15% to 20% seen once. The sample was PBMCs or a T cell subset sorted from them (not recorded which). The receptors come from a young man who had mild COVID-19 (a few samples of this study predate the infection). Cell type and time point are not known.

The rearrangement links TRBV7-2 to TRBJ2-4, with D perhaps matching TRBD1 or TRBD2 (5 bases each). The CDR3 consists of 13 residues. CDR1 and CDR2 (germline): SGHTA, FQGNSA. Trimming cost V 3 bases and J 4 bases, with 7 bases left between them. CDR3 bases: TGTGCCAGCAGCTTGTGGGGGAAAAACATTCAGTACTTC. Amino acids: CASSLWGKNIQYF.

This clonotype was found a few times. This chain links TRBV5-4 with TRBJ2-1; D is unclear. The CDR3 runs 15 residues. Germline V CDR1 and CDR2: SGHNT, YYREEE (reference sequence). Trimming removed 4 bases at V and 0 bases at J, with 11 bases between. CDR3 DNA sequence: TGTGCCAGCAGCCTGACAAGTAGCTCCTACAATGAGCAGTTCTTC. Translating it yields CASSLTSSSYNEQFF.

J is TRBJ1-2 and V is TRBV7-2, with 9 bases lining up with TRBD1. This CDR3 has 14 residues. J gave up 4 bases and V 5 bases, and 5 bases lay outside the gene matches. Germline CDR1 and CDR2: SGHTA and FQGNSA. DNA of the CDR3: TGTGCCAGCAGCCTAGACAGGGGGTTCTATGGCTACACCTTC. Translated: CASSLDRGFYGYTF.

The chain is built from TRBV6-2 or TRBV6-3 and TRBJ2-6, with D possibly being TRBD2 (6 bases). Germline lookup yields CDR1 MNHEY and CDR2 SVGEGT. V dropped 7 bases and J dropped 2 bases, with 15 bases sitting between them. This CDR3 comprises 16 residues. In DNA, the CDR3 is TGTGCCAGCATCGACCCGGGGGTTGCTGGGGCCAACGTCCTGACTTTC. Amino acid sequence: CASIDPGVAGANVLTF.

This rearrangement joins TRBV6-4 to TRBJ2-1; 7 bases map to TRBD2. Germline CDR1 is MRHNA and CDR2 is SNTAGT. Trimming took 8 bases from V and 8 from J; bases not matched to a gene: 18. The length of the CDR3 is 16 residues. As DNA, the CDR3 is TGTGCCAGCGCCCAGAGAGCGGGGCTAAGAGGGGATGAGCAGTTCTTC. Amino acid sequence: CASAQRAGLRGDEQFF.

The table lists this clonotype with a few counts. V usage is TRBV12-3 or TRBV12-4 and J usage is TRBJ2-7; D call uncertain. CDR3 length: 11 residues. Trimming pared 6 bases from V and 5 bases from J, leaving 8 bases between. CDR3 protein: CASSQSHEQYF. The CDR3 region has the DNA TGTGCCAGCAGCCAATCGCACGAGCAGTACTTC.

This clonotype has just a few counts. The chain carries TRBV7-2 and TRBJ2-5; D remains ambiguous. V was trimmed by 5 bases and J by 2 bases, leaving 12 bases between them. Germline CDR1 and CDR2: SGHTA and FQGNSA. The length of the CDR3 is 14 residues. CDR3: CASSTPPQQETQYF. CDR3 sequence (DNA): TGTGCCAGCAGCACACCGCCCCAGCAAGAGACCCAGTACTTC.

This clonotype was seen a handful of times. This sequence joins TRBV19 and TRBJ2-7; D is perhaps TRBD1 (6 bases). From germline, CDR1 is LNHDA and CDR2 SQIVND (reference sequence). This CDR3 is 13 amino acids long. The V end lost 5 bases, the J end lost 2 bases, and 10 bases lay between the germline ends. The CDR3 region is CASSDRTPYEQYF. The CDR3 DNA follows: TGTGCCAGTAGTGACAGGACCCCCTACGAGCAGTACTTC.

This clonotype was counted only a few times. For the CDR3, the DNA is TGTGCCAGCAGTTCTATCAGCACGATCTATGGCTACACCTTC. It specifies CASSSISTIYGYTF. The rearrangement uses TRBV7-2 and TRBJ1-2, with D hard to call. Trimming took off 6 bases at V and 4 bases at J, with 15 bases between the two ends. The CDR3 loop spans 14 amino acids. Germline assignment: CDR1 SGHTA and CDR2 FQGNSA.

V usage is TRBV14 and J usage is TRBJ1-1, with 7 nucleotides matching TRBD1. The V segment lost 5 bases and the J segment 11 bases; nucleotides outside the gene matches: 14. The CDR3 totals 14 residues. The V gene's germline CDR1 is SGHDN and CDR2 FVKESK. The CDR3 DNA follows: TGTGCCAGCAGCTTCTTACAGGGGTCGCGCAAGGCTTTCTTT. It is translated as CASSFLQGSRKAFF.

The chain joins TRBV7-9 to TRBJ1-6, with 9 bases fitting TRBD1. CDR3 size: 15 residues. CDR1 is SEHNR, CDR2 FQNEAQ, per germline (reference sequence). The J segment lost 6 bases and the V segment lost 5 bases, leaving 5 bases of the junction unmatched. For the CDR3, the DNA is TGTGCCAGCAGCCTCCGGGACAGGGCTAATTCACCCCTCCACTTT. As protein: CASSLRDRANSPLHF.

This clonotype was detected many times. The chain employs TRBV9 and TRBJ2-1, with D perhaps matching TRBD1 (6 bases). The germline V and J ends were trimmed by 4 bases and 2 bases, with 7 bases remaining between them. Germline lookup yields CDR1 SGDLS and CDR2 YYNGEE. This CDR3 spans 13 amino acids. The CDR3 coding sequence is TGTGCCAGCAGCACAGGGACCTACAATGAGCAGTTCTTC. It encodes CASSTGTYNEQFF.

This clonotype was detected only a few times. This chain links TRBV27 with TRBJ1-2, with D possibly being TRBD1 (6 bases). Germline V lookup: CDR1 MNHEY, CDR2 SMNVEV (reference sequence). The CDR3 sequence is 16 residues long. The V and J ends lost 5 bases and 4 bases respectively, with 20 bases between them. This CDR3 is CASSPDGRGPSYGYTF. CDR3 nucleotides: TGTGCCAGCAGTCCCGACGGTCGGGGGCCGAGCTATGGCTACACCTTC.